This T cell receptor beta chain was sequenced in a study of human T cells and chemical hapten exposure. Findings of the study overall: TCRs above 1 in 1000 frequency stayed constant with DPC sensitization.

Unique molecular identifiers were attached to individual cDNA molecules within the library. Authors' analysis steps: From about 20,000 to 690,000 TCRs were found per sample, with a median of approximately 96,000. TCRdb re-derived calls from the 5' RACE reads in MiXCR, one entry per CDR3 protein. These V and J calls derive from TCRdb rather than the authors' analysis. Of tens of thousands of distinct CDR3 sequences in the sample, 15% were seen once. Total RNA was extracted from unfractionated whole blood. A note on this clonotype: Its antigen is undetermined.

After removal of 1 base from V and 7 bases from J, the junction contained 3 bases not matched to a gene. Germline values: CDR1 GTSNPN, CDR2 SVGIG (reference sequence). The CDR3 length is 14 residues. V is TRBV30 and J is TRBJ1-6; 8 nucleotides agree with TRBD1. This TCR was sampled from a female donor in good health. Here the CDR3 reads CAWSEGQANSPLHF. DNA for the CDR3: TGTGCCTGGAGTGAGGGACAGGCGAATTCACCCCTCCACTTT.